This T cell receptor beta chain comes out of a study of T-cell memory formation after mild COVID-19. Germline V gene sequence: CDR1 MNHNY, CDR2 SVGAGI (reference sequence). Trimming stripped 5 bases from V and 7 bases from J, with 15 bases between. The CDR3 covers 13 residues. Ten or more counts support this clonotype. TCRdb processed the 5' RACE reads anew with MiXCR; each CDR3 protein has one entry. The data show 300,000 to 350,000 distinct CDR3 sequences, about an eighth seen once. This chain uses TRBV6-6 with TRBJ2-7; D is uncertain. Sequences were obtained from PBMCs or a T cell subset sorted from them (not recorded which). The TCR originated in a man younger than 35 who had mild COVID-19 (a few samples of this study predate the infection). Cell type and time point are not known. Here the CDR3 DNA reads TGTGCCAGCAGTCTGACGTATCAAGGGGAGCAGTACTTC. This sequence encodes CASSLTYQGEQYF.